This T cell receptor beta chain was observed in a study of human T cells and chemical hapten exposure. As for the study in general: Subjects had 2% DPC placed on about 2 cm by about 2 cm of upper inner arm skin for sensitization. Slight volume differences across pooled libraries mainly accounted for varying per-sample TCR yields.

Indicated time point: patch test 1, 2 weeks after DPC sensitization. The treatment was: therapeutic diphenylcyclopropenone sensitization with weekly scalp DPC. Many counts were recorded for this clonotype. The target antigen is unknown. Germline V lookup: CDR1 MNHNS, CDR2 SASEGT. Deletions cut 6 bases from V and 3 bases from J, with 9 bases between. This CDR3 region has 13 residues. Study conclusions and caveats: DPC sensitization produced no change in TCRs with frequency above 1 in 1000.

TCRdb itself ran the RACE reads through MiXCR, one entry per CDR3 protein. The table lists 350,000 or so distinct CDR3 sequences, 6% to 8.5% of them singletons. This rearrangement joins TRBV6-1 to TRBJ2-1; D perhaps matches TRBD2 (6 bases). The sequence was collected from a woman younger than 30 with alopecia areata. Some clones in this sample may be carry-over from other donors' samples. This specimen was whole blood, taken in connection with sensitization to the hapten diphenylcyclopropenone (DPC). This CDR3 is CASRLAFYNEQFF. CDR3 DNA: TGTGCCAGCAGGCTAGCGTTCTACAATGAGCAGTTCTTC.